This T cell receptor (beta chain) was sequenced during a study of blood T cell repertoires in COVID-19. Across the whole study: Nucleic acid was either cDNA or gDNA, and it came from T cells, B-cell-depleted T cells, or PBMCs.

CDR3 length equals 16 residues. J lost 4 bases, V lost 3 bases, and 6 bases had no gene match. The germline gives CDR1 WNHNN, CDR2 SYGVQD (reference sequence). This clone was observed a few times. Authors' processing steps: Estimates of nucleated cell counts were drawn from the amplification of reference gene primers. Method: immunoSEQ multiplex PCR; TCRdb's copy keeps in-frame clones and lacks some. The DNA gave D and trimming, while V, J and clone size come from that table. The sample shows approximately 110,000 clones, less than 85% of them seen only once. Sequencing was carried out using peripheral blood. This chain connects TRBV10-1 to TRBJ2-5; 12 bases are a match to TRBD1. This clonotype was sampled from a human donor in a cohort sampled during active COVID-19. The CDR3 spells CASSEAGTGGRETQYF. The DNA for the CDR3 is TGCGCCAGCAGTGAAGCCGGGACAGGGGGCCGAGAGACCCAGTACTTC.